This TCR beta chain comes out of a study of T cells in Graves' hyperthyroidism and ophthalmopathy. This clonotype has ten or more counts. RNA transcripts served as the template for amplifying TCR beta CDR3 regions. RT-PCR in the first round (using the HTBI primer set) targeted the TCR CDR3. TCRdb fed the multiplex PCR reads into MiXCR, producing one record per CDR3 protein. The sample shows under 400,000 distinct CDR3 sequences, approximately 14% of them seen only once. The CDR3 is 11 residues long. The germline gives CDR1 SGHAT, CDR2 FQNNGV. V was cut by 2 bases and J by 6 bases, with 4 bases left in between.

This TCR derives from a woman in her late teens or twenties with Graves' hyperthyroidism that later progressed to Graves' ophthalmopathy. Sequencing was carried out using blood. The chain joins TRBV11-2 to TRBJ1-1; no definite D call. DNA for the CDR3: TGTGCCAGCAGCTTACTTGCTGAAGCTTTCTTT. Amino acid sequence: CASSLLAEAFF.